A single sample gave rise to the 3 T cell receptor beta chains below, sequenced in a study of T cell responses to AZD1222 COVID-19 vaccine. The data were produced by immunoSEQ multiplex PCR, yet TCRdb's version contains in-frame clones alone and is incomplete. The repertoire holds 150,000 to 200,000 clones, with about nine tenths as singletons. The sample consisted of peripheral blood, taken on day 0 of AZD1222 vaccination. The source is an adult in good health.

The chain joins TRBV30 to TRBJ1-3; maybe TRBD1 (5 bases). The CDR3 has 14 residues. V was trimmed by 1 base and J by 6 bases, leaving 13 bases between them. Looked up from germline, CDR1 is GTSNPN and CDR2 is SVGIG (reference sequence). CDR3 region: CAWSDGGGENTIYF. CDR3 sequence (DNA): TGTGCCTGGAGTGATGGGGGGGGAGAAAACACCATATATTTT.

V gene TRBV5-8 combines with J gene TRBJ1-5; D ambiguous. The CDR3 extends over 11 amino acids. Looked up from germline, CDR1 is SGHTS and CDR2 is YDEGEE. V dropped 4 bases and J dropped 4 bases, with 3 bases sitting between them. The CDR3 spells CASSHNQPQHF. CDR3 DNA: TGTGCCAGCAGCCATAATCAGCCCCAGCATTTT.

The chain combines TRBV7-2 with TRBJ1-2; D remains unclear. The CDR3 has 13 residues. Germline V gives CDR1 SGHTA, CDR2 FQGNSA. Trimming took off 1 base at V and 2 bases at J, with 5 bases between the two ends. For the CDR3, the DNA is TGTGCCAGCAGCTTAGAACAGAACTATGGCTACACCTTC. Encoded protein: CASSLEQNYGYTF. Full variable domain (missing parts from reference TRBV7-2 and TRBJ1-2): GAGVSQSPSNKVTEKGKDVELRCDPISGHTALYWYRQSLGQGLEFLIYFQGNSAPDKSGLPSDRFSAERTGGSVSTLTIQRTQQEDSAVYLCASSLEQNYGYTFGSGTRLTVV.